The 31 T cell receptor beta chains listed next were all sequenced from one sample in a study of T cell responses to AZD1222 COVID-19 vaccine. Profiled with immunoSEQ multiplex PCR; TCRdb holds only in-frame clones, not every one. The sample includes 130,000 or so clones, around nine tenths of them seen just once. The material sequenced was peripheral blood, taken on day 0 of AZD1222 vaccination. These receptors were obtained from an adult in good health.

The chain is built from TRBV12-5 and TRBJ2-1; 8 bases are a match to TRBD2. The CDR3 loop spans 15 amino acids. Germline CDR1 and CDR2: LGHNT and FRNRAP. The junction had 7 bases not matched to a gene; V was cut back by 7 bases and J by 2 bases. CDR3 residues: CASVGGRPAYNEQFF. The DNA of the CDR3 is TGTGCTAGTGTGGGCGGGAGGCCCGCCTACAATGAGCAGTTCTTC.

V and J are TRBV7-8 and TRBJ2-7; tentatively, D is TRBD1 or TRBD2 (6 bases each). CDR1 and CDR2 from the germline V gene are SGHVS and FQNEAQ. This CDR3 has 18 amino acids. The ends were cut back, 5 bases at V and 0 bases at J, with 23 bases in the middle. Written as DNA, the CDR3 is TGTGCCAGCAGCCACAGCCGGGGGCTCAGACTAAGCTCCTACGAGCAGTACTTC. As protein: CASSHSRGLRLSSYEQYF.

CDR3 sequence reads: CASSQALPGAYYGYTF. The CDR3, as DNA: TGCGCCAGCAGCCAAGCCTTACCCGGGGCCTACTATGGCTACACCTTC. The V and J genes are TRBV4-3 and TRBJ1-2, with TRBD1 as a possible D gene (5 bases). This CDR3 spans 16 amino acids. Germline V gene lookup returns CDR1 LGHNA and CDR2 YSLEER. V dropped 1 base and J dropped 3 bases, with 15 bases sitting between them.

The chain links TRBV7-2 to TRBJ1-6; D is perhaps TRBD1 (5 bases). The CDR3 is 14 amino acids. V shed 5 bases and J shed 4 bases, with 9 bases lying between them. Per the germline V gene, CDR1 is SGHTA and CDR2 is FQGNSA. CDR3 coding DNA: TGTGCCAGCAGCCTCGGGACTTATAATTCACCCCTCCACTTT. Its protein is CASSLGTYNSPLHF.

The chain uses TRBV5-8 and TRBJ2-2; D gene ambiguous. Germline V gene data show CDR1 as SGHTS and CDR2 as YDEGEE. Trimming shortened V by 2 bases and J by 3 bases, and 5 bases separated the two germline ends. This CDR3 is built from 13 residues. CDR3 protein: CASSFQDTGELFF. The DNA of the CDR3 is TGTGCCAGCAGCTTTCAGGACACCGGGGAGCTGTTTTTT.

The sample holds one count of this clone. This chain connects TRBV18 to TRBJ1-1; maybe TRBD1 (6 bases). V was trimmed by 6 bases and J by 3 bases, leaving 17 bases between them. Germline-derived CDR1 and CDR2 are KGHSH and LQKENI. The CDR3 consists of 15 residues. The CDR3, as DNA: TGTGCCAGCTCGCAGGGACGGCCAGGGGACACTGAAGCTTTCTTT. Its protein product is CASSQGRPGDTEAFF.

In this sample, this clone turned up a few times. Other nucleotide sequences from this sample produce the same CDR3. The rearrangement links TRBV12-5 to TRBJ2-6; 9 bases fit TRBD2. The J segment lost 2 bases and the V segment lost 11 bases, leaving 7 bases of the junction unmatched. Germline V lookup: CDR1 LGHNT, CDR2 FRNRAP. CDR3 size: 15 residues. In DNA form, the CDR3 reads TGTGCTCGGGGGGCGGGGGGGACTGGGGCCAACGTCCTGACTTTC. Translation: CARGAGGTGANVLTF.

CDR3 region: CASSRGSYEQYF. CDR3 nucleotide sequence: TGTGCCAGCTCCCGGGGTTCCTACGAGCAGTACTTC. The chain recombines TRBV18 with TRBJ2-7, with D possibly being TRBD2 (5 bases). V dropped 6 bases and J dropped 1 base, with 7 bases sitting between them. The CDR3 is 12 amino acids. Germline CDR1 is KGHSH and CDR2 is LQKENI.

J is TRBJ2-2 and V is TRBV9, with no clear D. Germline values: CDR1 SGDLS, CDR2 YYNGEE. The CDR3 is 15 amino acids. Trimming stripped 0 bases from V and 7 bases from J, with 13 bases between. DNA for the CDR3: TGTGCCAGCAGCGTAGGGACGACCCCAAGCGGGGAGCTGTTTTTT. Residues: CASSVGTTPSGELFF.

The chain recombines TRBV7-2 with TRBJ1-5; D uncertain. The V and J ends lost 5 bases and 6 bases respectively, with 20 bases between them. CDR1 SGHTA and CDR2 FQGNSA come from the germline V gene. This CDR3 has 16 residues. CDR3 loop: CASSLKYRASGQPQHF. CDR3 bases: TGTGCCAGCAGCCTAAAATACCGGGCCTCGGGTCAGCCCCAGCATTTT. Filled out from reference TRBV7-2 and TRBJ1-5, the complete variable domain reads GAGVSQSPSNKVTEKGKDVELRCDPISGHTALYWYRQSLGQGLEFLIYFQGNSAPDKSGLPSDRFSAERTGGSVSTLTIQRTQQEDSAVYLCASSLKYRASGQPQHFGDGTRLSIL.

This chain uses TRBV18 with TRBJ2-5; D not certain. The CDR3 length is 18 residues. Between the trimmed V and J ends, which lost 4 bases and 1 base, there was a span of 22 bases. Germline V gene sequence: CDR1 KGHSH, CDR2 LQKENI. The CDR3 loop reads CASSRASPSQATQETQYF. The CDR3 DNA sequence: TGTGCCAGCTCACGGGCTTCCCCCAGCCAGGCAACCCAAGAGACCCAGTACTTC.

The chain carries TRBV6-5 and TRBJ1-5, with D tentatively TRBD1 (5 bases). This CDR3 is built from 15 residues. The ends were cut back, 5 bases at V and 3 bases at J, with 14 bases in the middle. CDR1 and CDR2 (germline): MNHEY, SVGAGI. The CDR3 is CASSLTEGDNQPQHF. The DNA for the CDR3 is TGTGCCAGCAGTCTAACGGAAGGGGACAATCAGCCCCAGCATTTT.

The chain carries TRBV19 and TRBJ1-5, with a possible D match to TRBD1 (5 bases). From germline, CDR1 is LNHDA and CDR2 SQIVND (reference sequence). V was pared by 4 bases and J by 5 bases, with 6 bases between. The CDR3 has 12 residues. The CDR3 spells CASSTGYQPQHF. The CDR3, as DNA: TGTGCCAGTAGTACAGGGTATCAGCCCCAGCATTTT.

J is TRBJ2-7 and V is TRBV7-8; D ambiguous. Trimming left V 7 bases short and J 1 base short, with 17 bases between. CDR3 length equals 15 residues. Germline CDR1 reads SGHVS; CDR2 reads FQNEAQ. The CDR3 sequence is CASIPARRPSYEQYF. Here the CDR3 DNA reads TGTGCCAGCATCCCGGCAAGGAGACCATCCTACGAGCAGTACTTC.

The chain employs TRBV5-6 and TRBJ1-1; D ambiguous. The CDR3 length is 17 residues. Germline lookup yields CDR1 SGHDT and CDR2 YYEEEE. The V gene lost 6 bases and the J gene lost 5 bases, with 26 bases spanning the gap. CDR3 in amino acids: CASTLNRLPGLGTEAFF. The CDR3 DNA sequence: TGTGCCAGCACTCTGAATCGTCTTCCGGGCTTGGGGACTGAAGCTTTCTTT. The variable domain in full, completed from reference TRBV5-6 and TRBJ1-1, reads DAGVTQSPTHLIKTRGQQVTLRCSPKSGHDTVSWYQQALGQGPQFIFQYYEEEERQRGNFPDRFSGHQFPNYSSELNVNALLLGDSALYLCASTLNRLPGLGTEAFFGQGTRLTVV.

This chain joins TRBV5-1 and TRBJ2-1, with D possibly TRBD2 on 5 matching bases. Deletions cut 1 base from V and 0 bases from J, with 11 bases between. The germline CDR1 and CDR2 sequences are SGHRS and YFSETQ. This CDR3 is 16 amino acids long. CDR3 coding DNA: TGCGCCAGCAGCTTGTCGGAGGTACCCTCCTACAATGAGCAGTTCTTC. Its translation is CASSLSEVPSYNEQFF.

The chain couples TRBV3-1 (or the pseudogene TRBV3-2) to TRBJ1-5; D is perhaps TRBD1 (5 bases). V was trimmed by 1 base and J by 4 bases, leaving 14 bases between them. Germline V gene data show CDR1 as LGHDT and CDR2 as YNNKEL (reference sequence). The CDR3 has 16 amino acids. DNA for the CDR3: TGTGCCAGCAGCCAAGCAGGGACCCAGGGAAATCAGCCCCAGCATTTT. This sequence encodes CASSQAGTQGNQPQHF.

J is TRBJ2-2 and V is TRBV9, with 7 bases lining up with TRBD2. Germline values: CDR1 SGDLS, CDR2 YYNGEE. The CDR3 covers 14 residues. V was clipped by 7 bases and J by 3 bases; unmatched bases: 6. DNA for the CDR3: TGTGCCAGCGGCGCGGGAGCGTACACCGGGGAGCTGTTTTTT. Amino acid sequence: CASGAGAYTGELFF.

The chain couples TRBV6-5 to TRBJ2-7; maybe TRBD1 (6 bases). V was clipped by 6 bases and J by 3 bases, with 12 bases between them. The germline V gene encodes CDR1 MNHEY and CDR2 SVGAGI. This CDR3 is 13 amino acids long. DNA for the CDR3: TGTGCCAGCAGAACCGGGACAAGCTACGAGCAGTACTTC. This encodes CASRTGTSYEQYF.

Here the CDR3 DNA reads TGCGCCAGCAGCTTGGAGGGGCAGGTCCAGCAGGGGGGTTCACCCCTCCACTTT. Encoded protein: CASSLEGQVQQGGSPLHF. The V call is TRBV5-1, the J call TRBJ1-6, with 7 bases that match TRBD1. The length of the CDR3 is 18 residues. V was clipped by 0 bases and J by 9 bases; unmatched bases: 15. Germline loops: CDR1 SGHRS, CDR2 YFSETQ.

The sample holds a few counts of this clone. The V gene is TRBV6-2 or TRBV6-3, the J gene TRBJ1-6, with unresolved D. V was clipped by 6 bases and J by 6 bases, with 12 bases between them. The CDR3 extends over 14 amino acids. Germline V gene sequence: CDR1 MNHEY, CDR2 SVGEGT. CDR3 in amino acids: CASSPDLPNSPLHF. CDR3 nucleotide sequence: TGTGCCAGCAGCCCGGACCTCCCTAATTCACCCCTCCACTTT.

The chain links TRBV6-5 to TRBJ1-1; 10 bases line up with TRBD1. Germline CDR1 and CDR2: MNHEY and SVGAGI. The V gene end was trimmed by 0 bases and the J gene end by 7 bases; junction bases not matched to a gene: 8. The CDR3 length is 16 residues. The CDR3 DNA sequence: TGTGCCAGCAGTTACTCGAGTGGTTGGGACAGGGGTGAAGCTTTCTTT. This translates into CASSYSSGWDRGEAFF.

This clone was detected only a few times. The rearrangement uses TRBV4-3 and TRBJ1-6; D gene ambiguous. This CDR3 contains 16 residues. V was clipped by 0 bases and J by 10 bases, with 16 bases between them. The germline V gene encodes CDR1 LGHNA and CDR2 YSLEER. The CDR3 is CASSQDRPGNGSPLHF. CDR3 bases: TGCGCCAGCAGCCAAGATCGCCCTGGGAACGGCTCACCCCTCCACTTT.

The chain employs TRBV18 and TRBJ1-2; D gene ambiguous. This CDR3 has 12 amino acids. V lost 0 bases and J lost 4, with 3 bases in between. CDR1 and CDR2 (germline): KGHSH, LQKENI. In DNA form, the CDR3 reads TGTGCCAGCTCACCACCGTCCTATGGCTACACCTTC. Protein sequence: CASSPPSYGYTF. Complete variable domain (other parts from reference TRBV18 and TRBJ1-2): NAGVMQNPRHLVRRRGQEARLRCSPMKGHSHVYWYRQLPEEGLKFMVYLQKENIIDESGMPKERFSAEFPKEGPSILRIQQVVRGDSAAYFCASSPPSYGYTFGSGTRLTVV.

This clone is a singleton in its sample. This chain joins TRBV19 and TRBJ1-2; 9 nucleotides align to TRBD1. CDR1 is LNHDA, CDR2 SQIVND, per germline (reference sequence). The CDR3 spans 15 residues. V was clipped by 5 bases and J by 0 bases; unmatched bases: 4. The CDR3 region has the DNA TGTGCCAGTAGTGCCACAGGGGGCTCTAACTATGGCTACACCTTC. This translates into CASSATGGSNYGYTF.

The V and J genes are TRBV10-3 and TRBJ1-2, with D possibly TRBD1 on 5 matching bases. The CDR3 extends over 13 amino acids. The germline gives CDR1 ENHRY, CDR2 SYGVKD. Trimming shortened V by 3 bases and J by 3 bases, and 8 bases separated the two germline ends. This CDR3 is CAISDGGDYGYTF. Here the CDR3 DNA reads TGTGCCATCAGTGACGGGGGTGACTATGGCTACACCTTC.

The V call is TRBV5-1, the J call TRBJ1-1; D is uncertain. The germline CDR1 and CDR2 sequences are SGHRS and YFSETQ. This CDR3 contains 13 residues. V lost 0 bases to trimming and J lost 3 bases, with 6 bases between them. The DNA for the CDR3 is TGCGCCAGCAGCTTGGAGATTGACACTGAAGCTTTCTTT. Its protein product is CASSLEIDTEAFF.

The chain links TRBV7-8 to TRBJ1-5; D is uncertain. The V end was cut by 0 bases, the J end by 7 bases, with 7 bases between. Germline V gene sequence: CDR1 SGHVS, CDR2 FQNEAQ. This CDR3 has 13 residues. Here the CDR3 DNA reads TGTGCCAGCAGCTTAGCCCCCGGACAGCCCCAGCATTTT. Translated: CASSLAPGQPQHF.

Note on this clone: The sample has other DNA sequences that encode this CDR3 too. The chain joins TRBV7-9 to TRBJ1-2; 10 nucleotides match TRBD1. Germline V gene data show CDR1 as SEHNR and CDR2 as FQNEAQ (reference sequence). After removal of 5 bases from V and 5 bases from J, the junction contained 8 bases not matched to a gene. The CDR3 is 15 amino acids. CDR3 sequence (DNA): TGTGCCAGCAGCCTCGGACAGGGGGTAGGGTATGGCTACACCTTC. Its translation: CASSLGQGVGYGYTF.

The J gene is TRBJ2-7, the V gene TRBV7-2, with 8 bases that match TRBD2. The CDR3 runs 15 residues. V dropped 3 bases and J dropped 4; count of bases not matched to a gene: 8. Germline CDR1 reads SGHTA; CDR2 reads FQGNSA. CDR3 in DNA: TGTGCCAGCAGCTTTGATCTAGCGGGCTGGTACGAGCAGTACTTC. It is translated as CASSFDLAGWYEQYF.

The genes are TRBV6-5 and TRBJ1-1, with TRBD1 matching 8 bases. V shed 6 bases and J 1 base; nucleotides not matched to a gene: 7. Germline V gene lookup returns CDR1 MNHEY and CDR2 SVGAGI. The CDR3 consists of 15 residues. The CDR3 protein is CASSSGQGKNTEAFF. The CDR3 DNA reads as TGTGCCAGCAGCTCAGGACAGGGAAAGAACACTGAAGCTTTCTTT.